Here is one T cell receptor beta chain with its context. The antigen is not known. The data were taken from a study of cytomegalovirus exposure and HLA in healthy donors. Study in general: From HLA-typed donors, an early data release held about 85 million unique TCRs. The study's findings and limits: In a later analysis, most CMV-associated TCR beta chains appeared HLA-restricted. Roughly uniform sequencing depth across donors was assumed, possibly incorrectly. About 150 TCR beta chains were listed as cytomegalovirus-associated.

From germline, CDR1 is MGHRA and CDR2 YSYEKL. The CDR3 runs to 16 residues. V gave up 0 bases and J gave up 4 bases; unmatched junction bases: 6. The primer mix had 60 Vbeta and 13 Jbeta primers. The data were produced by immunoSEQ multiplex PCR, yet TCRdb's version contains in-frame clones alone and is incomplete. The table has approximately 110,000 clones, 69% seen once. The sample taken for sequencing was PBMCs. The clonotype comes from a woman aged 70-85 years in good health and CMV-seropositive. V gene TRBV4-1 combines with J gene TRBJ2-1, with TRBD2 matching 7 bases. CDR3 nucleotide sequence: TGCGCCAGCAGCCAAGATAGGAGCGGGGCTTACAATGAGCAGTTCTTC. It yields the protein CASSQDRSGAYNEQFF.